The clone carrying this T cell receptor (beta chain) was counted a few times. Its antigen is currently unknown. The data originate from a study of post-analysis software for immune sequencing data. Study overall: Relapsing-remitting, secondary progressive and progressive-relapsing multiple sclerosis courses were included.

Points from the study as a whole: Samples sharing a preparation batch grouped tightly together when assessed by F measure. About 5 TRBV segments were significantly more frequent in patients than in controls. TRBV5-6, TRBV5-1 and TRBV20-1 were among these segments. Normalized Chao1 diversity was significantly reduced in patients versus controls.

Libraries were made from TCR beta cDNA, and they carried unique molecular identifiers. Some 500,000 cDNA molecules were recovered from an input of about 1 to 10 million T cells. TCRdb itself ran the PCR reads through MiXCR, one entry per CDR3 protein. The sample has 700,000 to 800,000 distinct CDR3 sequences; 30% are singletons. The CDR3 has 13 amino acids. Germline values: CDR1 MNHEY, CDR2 SVGAGI. V lost 7 bases and J lost 2, with 12 bases in between. This rearrangement joins TRBV6-5 to TRBJ2-7; TRBD1 might be the D (5 bases). Input material: blood. The sequence was obtained from a girl aged 5-17 years with multiple sclerosis. CDR3 amino acids: CASKTTGTYEQYF. The CDR3 DNA reads TGTGCCAGCAAAACTACAGGAACCTACGAGCAGTACTTC.